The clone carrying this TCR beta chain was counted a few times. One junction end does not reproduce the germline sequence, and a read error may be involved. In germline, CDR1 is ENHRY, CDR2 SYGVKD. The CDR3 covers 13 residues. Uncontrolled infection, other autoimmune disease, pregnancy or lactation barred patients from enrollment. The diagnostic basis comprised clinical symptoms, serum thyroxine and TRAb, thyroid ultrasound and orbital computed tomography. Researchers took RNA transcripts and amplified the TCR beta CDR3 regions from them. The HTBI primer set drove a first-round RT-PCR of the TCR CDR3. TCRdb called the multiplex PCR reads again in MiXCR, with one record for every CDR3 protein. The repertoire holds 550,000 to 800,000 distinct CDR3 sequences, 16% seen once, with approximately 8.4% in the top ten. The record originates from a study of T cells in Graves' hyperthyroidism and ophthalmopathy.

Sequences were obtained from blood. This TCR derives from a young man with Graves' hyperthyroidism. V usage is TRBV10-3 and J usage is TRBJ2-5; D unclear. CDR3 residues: CATSAYSQETQYF. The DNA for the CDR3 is TGTGCCACCAGTGCTTACAGCCAAGAGACCCAGTACTTC.